These T cell receptor beta chains were read from a single sample in a study of T cell responses to AZD1222 COVID-19 vaccine. Data came from immunoSEQ multiplex PCR; TCRdb stores just in-frame clones and leaves some out. The top ten clones hold 11% of a sample with 130,000 or so clones, roughly 89% of them seen once. Sequenced here: peripheral blood, sampled on day 0 of MenACWY control vaccination. The receptors here all came from an adult in good health. The CDR3 runs from the conserved cysteine through the conserved F or W. The D gene is left open where the match is weak. The listing skips clone size in some rows; elsewhere it reads once, few, many or a size class.

CASSALTGVPNYGYTF	TGTGCCAGCAGCGCCCTCACAGGCGTTCCTAACTATGGCTACACCTTC	-	-	TRBJ1-2	TRBV7-9
CASSPRITSTDTQYF	TGCGCCAGCAGCCCACGGATTACTAGCACAGATACGCAGTATTTT	-	-	TRBJ2-3	TRBV5-1
CASGLGTGAYQPQHF	TGTGCTAGTGGTTTGGGGACAGGGGCTTATCAGCCCCAGCATTTT	-	TRBD1	TRBJ1-5	TRBV12-5
CASSLDVRERSDTQYF	TGTGCCAGCAGTTTAGATGTGCGGGAGAGGTCAGATACGCAGTATTTT	-	TRBD2	TRBJ2-3	TRBV28
CASSSPGDRGSSTEAFF	TGTGCCAGCAGCTCCCCGGGGGACAGGGGGTCGAGCACTGAAGCTTTCTTT	-	TRBD1	TRBJ1-1	TRBV27
CSAIYRTVNTEAFF	TGCAGCGCTATATACAGGACAGTGAACACTGAAGCTTTCTTT	-	-	TRBJ1-1	TRBV29-1
CASSPRGLNEQYF	TGTGCCAGCAGCCCCAGGGGGCTCAACGAGCAGTACTTC	-	TRBD1	TRBJ2-7	TRBV3-1/TRBV3-2
CASNQGPNYGYTF	TGCGCCAGCAACCAGGGCCCTAACTATGGCTACACCTTC	-	-	TRBJ1-2	TRBV23-1
CASSRLPKETQYF	TGTGCCAGCAGCCGTCTCCCCAAAGAGACCCAGTACTTC	once	-	TRBJ2-5	TRBV6-5
CASSQGTGGTDTQYF	TGCGCCAGCAGCCAGGGGACAGGGGGTACAGATACGCAGTATTTT	-	TRBD1	TRBJ2-3	TRBV5-1
CASSIIGVQETQYF	TGTGCCAGCAGCATTATAGGGGTCCAAGAGACCCAGTACTTC	-	-	TRBJ2-5	TRBV11-3
CATGTGDGYTF	TGTGCCACCGGGACAGGGGATGGCTACACCTTC	-	TRBD1	TRBJ1-2	TRBV6-4
CASSLEPSGRLGSADTQYF	TGTGCCAGCAGCTTAGAGCCTAGCGGGAGATTGGGCAGCGCAGATACGCAGTATTTT	-	TRBD2	TRBJ2-3	TRBV7-6
CASSLGHTNTGELFF	TGTGCCAGCAGCTTAGGGCACACGAACACCGGGGAGCTGTTTTTT	-	-	TRBJ2-2	TRBV7-2
CASSLNAGNTIYF	TGTGCCAGCAGCTTAAACGCGGGGAACACCATATATTTT	-	-	TRBJ1-3	TRBV7-8
CASSEGTVSSYEQYF	TGCGCCAGCAGCGAAGGGACTGTTTCTTCCTACGAGCAGTACTTC	-	-	TRBJ2-7	TRBV5-1
CATSDNTGGTEVFF	TGTGCCACCAGTGATAATACAGGGGGGACTGAAGTTTTCTTT	-	TRBD1	TRBJ1-1	TRBV24-1
CASSRRETQYF	TGTGCCAGCAGCCGGAGGGAGACCCAGTACTTC	few	-	TRBJ2-5	TRBV13
CASSLGPPGYNF	TGTGCCAGCAGCTTAGGGCCTCCGGGATACAACTTC	-	-	TRBJ2-5	TRBV7-8
CASSALADSYNEQFF	TGTGCCAGCAGTGCGCTAGCGGACTCCTACAATGAGCAGTTCTTC	-	TRBD2	TRBJ2-1	TRBV6-4
CASSQRRGETGELFF	TGTGCCAGCAGCCAACGTCGGGGGGAGACCGGGGAGCTGTTTTTT	-	TRBD2	TRBJ2-2	TRBV14
CASSKEGDPDSPLHF	TGTGCCAGCAGCAAAGAAGGGGACCCGGATTCACCCCTCCACTTT	-	-	TRBJ1-6	TRBV21-1
CASSSRDPAGGTEAFF	TGTGCCAGCAGCTCACGGGACCCCGCGGGGGGCACTGAAGCTTTCTTT	-	-	TRBJ1-1	TRBV7-9
CAISSGEKGTYEQYF	TGTGCCATCAGTTCCGGGGAGAAGGGTACCTACGAGCAGTACTTC	-	-	TRBJ2-7	TRBV10-3
CAWSFSARSTDTQYF	TGTGCCTGGAGTTTTAGCGCCAGGAGCACAGATACGCAGTATTTT	-	-	TRBJ2-3	TRBV30
CASSLGTGVYEQYF	TGTGCCAGCAGTCTTGGGACAGGGGTCTACGAGCAGTACTTC	-	TRBD1	TRBJ2-7	TRBV27
CASSFRTGMNTEAFF	TGTGCCAGCAGCTTCCGGACAGGGATGAACACTGAAGCTTTCTTT	-	TRBD1	TRBJ1-1	TRBV11-3
CATQGQTEETQYF	TGTGCCACCCAGGGACAGACAGAAGAGACCCAGTACTTC	-	TRBD1	TRBJ2-5	TRBV10-3
CAWIRGMVDTEAFF	TGTGCCTGGATAAGGGGAATGGTGGACACTGAAGCTTTCTTT	-	-	TRBJ1-1	TRBV30
CASSLVLAGLDEQYF	TGCGCCAGCAGCTTGGTTCTAGCGGGGTTGGACGAGCAGTACTTC	-	TRBD2	TRBJ2-7	TRBV5-1
CASSLAPGTSGMYEQYF	TGTGCCAGCAGCTTAGCTCCTGGGACTAGCGGGATGTACGAGCAGTACTTC	-	TRBD2	TRBJ2-7	TRBV7-2
CASSADRGLARLNEQFF	TGTGCCAGCAGTGCCGACAGGGGGCTGGCTCGCCTTAATGAGCAGTTCTTC	-	TRBD1	TRBJ2-1	TRBV6-2/TRBV6-3
CASRRELQGGAKNIQYF	TGTGCCAGCAGAAGGGAACTTCAGGGAGGTGCCAAAAACATTCAGTACTTC	few	-	TRBJ2-4	TRBV2
CASSSGYEQYF	TGTGCCAGCAGTTCGGGGTACGAGCAGTACTTC	-	-	TRBJ2-7	TRBV12-3/TRBV12-4
CASSRGGGQGAGHEQYF	TGTGCCAGCAGCCGGGGGGGAGGACAGGGAGCTGGCCACGAGCAGTACTTC	-	-	TRBJ2-7	TRBV7-9
CASSFTLAGVGAYEQYF	TGTGCCAGCAGTTTTACGCTAGCGGGAGTTGGAGCCTACGAGCAGTACTTC	-	TRBD2	TRBJ2-7	TRBV27
CASRPGSGYGYTF	TGTGCCAGCAGACCAGGTTCGGGTTATGGCTACACCTTC	-	-	TRBJ1-2	TRBV12-3/TRBV12-4
CASSTRGATNTEAFF	TGTGCCAGCAGCACCCGAGGAGCGACCAACACTGAAGCTTTCTTT	-	-	TRBJ1-1	TRBV11-1
CASSFQNNEKLFF	TGTGCCAGCAGTTTCCAGAATAATGAAAAACTGTTTTTT	-	-	TRBJ1-4	TRBV12-3/TRBV12-4
CASSTGFWETQYF	TGTGCCAGTAGTACAGGGTTCTGGGAGACCCAGTACTTC	-	-	TRBJ2-5	TRBV19
CASSQGGGVDEQFF	TGTGCCAGCAGCCAAGGGGGAGGGGTCGATGAGCAGTTCTTC	-	TRBD2	TRBJ2-1	TRBV3-1/TRBV3-2
CATSDFVSGVEDTQYF	TGTGCCACCAGTGATTTCGTGTCAGGGGTTGAGGATACGCAGTATTTT	-	-	TRBJ2-3	TRBV24-1